One sample yielded the 7 T cell receptor beta chains listed below, sequenced in a study of OX40 agonist ivuxolimab in advanced cancers. Produced via immunoSEQ multiplex PCR; TCRdb's table is partial and in-frame only. The table records roughly 75,000 clones, over 85% of them present only once. The sample was CD4+ or CD8+ T cells sorted from blood, taken in a trial of the OX40 agonist ivuxolimab. The receptor set was obtained from an adult with an advanced solid tumor such as melanoma, head and neck, liver or kidney cancer.

The genes are TRBV7-2 and TRBJ1-5; D gene unclear. V lost 8 bases and J lost 0, with 11 bases in between. CDR1 is SGHTA, CDR2 FQGNSA, per germline. CDR3 length equals 14 residues. The CDR3 coding sequence is TGTGCCAGCTCGGATGCCCGTAGCAATCAGCCCCAGCATTTT. Translation: CASSDARSNQPQHF.

V and J are TRBV28 and TRBJ1-2; 11 bases fit TRBD1. V dropped 4 bases and J dropped 7; count of bases not matched to a gene: 8. This CDR3 spans 15 amino acids. Germline loops: CDR1 MDHEN, CDR2 SYDVKM. The CDR3 region is CASSSSPDRGLGYTF. The CDR3 nucleotides read TGTGCCAGCAGTTCCTCCCCGGACAGGGGGCTTGGCTACACCTTC.

This clone has just one count. The genes are TRBV29-1 and TRBJ2-7; D call uncertain. Trimming took 4 bases from V and 0 from J, leaving 4 bases between them. The CDR3 spans 11 residues. Germline V CDR1 and CDR2: SQVTM, ANQGSEA. The CDR3 DNA is TGCAGCGTTGGGATCTCCTACGAGCAGTACTTC. Translation: CSVGISYEQYF.

The V gene is TRBV21-1, the J gene TRBJ1-2; TRBD1, the table's D call, lacks a check against the DNA. TRBV21-1 is a pseudogene segment. The CDR3 loop spans 12 amino acids. CDR3 amino acids: CAWHRLFYGYTF. The CDR3 DNA sequence: TGTGCCTGGCACAGGCTCTTCTATGGCTACACCTTC.

The chain employs TRBV10-3 and TRBJ1-1; TRBD1 is a possible D gene (5 bases). V lost 6 bases to trimming and J lost 1 base, with 12 bases between them. The germline CDR1 and CDR2 sequences are ENHRY and SYGVKD. CDR3 size: 14 residues. Here the CDR3 DNA reads TGTGCCATCAGCAAACAGGTATCGAACACTGAAGCTTTCTTT. Translated, it gives CAISKQVSNTEAFF.

The gene calls are TRBV7-3 and TRBJ2-2; unclear D gene. There are 14 residues in the CDR3. Trimming left V 2 bases short and J 5 bases short, with 9 bases between. Germline CDR1 SGHTA, CDR2 FQGTGA. CDR3 region: CASSLSTTTGELFF. The CDR3 DNA reads TGTGCCAGCAGCTTATCGACCACAACCGGGGAGCTGTTTTTT. Full variable domain (missing parts from reference TRBV7-3 and TRBJ2-2): GAGVSQTPSNKVTEKGKYVELRCDPISGHTALYWYRQSLGQGPEFLIYFQGTGAADDSGLPNDRFFAVRPEGSVSTLKIQRTERGDSAVYLCASSLSTTTGELFFGEGSRLTVL.

The chain has TRBV28 and TRBJ2-5, with D possibly being TRBD1 or TRBD2 (5 bases each). CDR1 MDHEN and CDR2 SYDVKM come from the germline V gene. The CDR3 is 15 residues long. Trimming pared 5 bases from V and 2 bases from J, leaving 15 bases between. The chain's CDR3 is CASSLPGARQETQYF. In DNA, the CDR3 is TGTGCCAGCAGTCTCCCCGGGGCCCGTCAAGAGACCCAGTACTTC. Supplemented by reference TRBV28 and TRBJ2-5, the full variable domain reads DVKVTQSSRYLVKRTGEKVFLECVQDMDHENMFWYRQDPGLGLRLIYFSYDVKMKEKGDIPEGYSVSREKKERFSLILESASTNQTSMYLCASSLPGARQETQYFGPGTRLLVL.